This T cell receptor beta chain was identified in a study of CD8 T cells in ankylosing spondylitis. Study results and caveats: Clones linked to disease were reported to show significant enrichment in matched ankylosing spondylitis synovial fluid. A subset of motif variants has previously been described in the synovial fluid and blood of reactive arthritis.

Via MiXCR, TCRdb re-called the 5' RACE reads, giving one row per CDR3 protein. The repertoire holds 250,000 or so distinct CDR3 sequences, with 15% to 20% as singletons. Germline CDR1 and CDR2: SQVTM and ANQGSEA. The V end lost 5 bases, the J end lost 3 bases, and 7 bases lay between the germline ends. The CDR3 length is 12 residues. This clonotype turned up a few times. The antigen is unknown. The chain couples TRBV29-1 to TRBJ2-2; D is undetermined. The sequencing input was blood, either unsorted or a sorted T cell fraction (not recorded which). This receptor was taken from a male donor with ankylosing spondylitis or in good health (not recorded which). CDR3 sequence (DNA): TGCAGCGTTTTGCTGTACACCGGGGAGCTGTTTTTT. It codes for CSVLLYTGELFF.